The 22 T cell receptor beta chains below were found in one sample sequenced in a study of T-cell memory formation after mild COVID-19. Each CDR3 protein is one row after TCRdb ran MiXCR on the 5' RACE reads. The repertoire holds about 390,000 distinct CDR3 sequences, roughly 21% seen once, with around 12% in the top ten. The sequencing input was PBMCs or a T cell subset sorted from them (not recorded which). The receptors come from an adult woman who had mild COVID-19 (a few samples of this study predate the infection). Cell type and time point are not known.

This clonotype was recorded a few times. The chain employs TRBV11-3 and TRBJ2-1, with 11 bases matching TRBD2. The J segment lost 0 bases and the V segment lost 5 bases, leaving 9 bases of the junction unmatched. The CDR3 spans 18 residues. The V gene's germline CDR1 is SGHNT and CDR2 YENEEA. CDR3 residues: CASSPGTSGASSYNEQFF. In DNA form, the CDR3 reads TGTGCCAGCAGCCCCGGGACTAGCGGTGCGAGCTCCTACAATGAGCAGTTCTTC.

In its sample, this clonotype was seen once. The rearrangement uses TRBV9 and TRBJ2-7; 11 nucleotides match TRBD2. The CDR3 spans 13 residues. Germline assignment: CDR1 SGDLS and CDR2 YYNGEE. V lost 5 bases to trimming and J lost 6 bases; unmatched junction nucleotides: 4. CDR3 sequence: CASRASGRSEQYF. In DNA form, the CDR3 reads TGTGCCAGCAGAGCTAGCGGGAGGAGCGAGCAGTACTTC.

This sequence joins TRBV5-1 and TRBJ2-3; D gene uncertain. In germline, CDR1 is SGHRS, CDR2 YFSETQ. V lost 0 bases, J lost 2 bases, and 7 bases lay in between. The CDR3 contains 14 residues. CDR3 sequence reads: CASSLDQATDTQYF. The CDR3 coding sequence is TGCGCCAGCAGCTTGGATCAGGCCACAGATACGCAGTATTTT.

Only a few counts were recorded for this clonotype. V and J are TRBV29-1 and TRBJ2-7, with D unclear. Trimming removed 3 bases from V and 0 bases from J, with 18 bases in between. From germline, CDR1 is SQVTM and CDR2 ANQGSEA. The CDR3 covers 16 residues. The CDR3 spells CSVDIGFYPSSYEQYF. CDR3 DNA sequence: TGCAGCGTTGACATAGGGTTCTACCCCTCCTCCTACGAGCAGTACTTC.

This CDR3 reads CASSWGSTDTQYF. Here the CDR3 DNA reads TGTGCCAGCAGCTGGGGGAGCACAGATACGCAGTATTTT. The J gene is TRBJ2-3, the V gene TRBV5-6; D is perhaps TRBD1 or TRBD2 (5 bases each). The CDR3 extends over 13 amino acids. With 3 bases removed from V and 0 bases from J, the gap between germline ends came to 5 bases. Germline V gives CDR1 SGHDT, CDR2 YYEEEE.

The rearrangement uses TRBV11-2 and TRBJ2-1; weak D call: TRBD2 (7 bases). Trimming removed 6 bases at V and 9 bases at J, with 18 bases between. There are 14 residues in the CDR3. From germline, CDR1 is SGHAT and CDR2 FQNNGV. The CDR3 DNA reads as TGTGCCAGCAGGGCACCCAGGGGAGGGCCTGAGCAGTTCTTC. It is translated as CASRAPRGGPEQFF.

J is TRBJ2-3 and V is TRBV7-9; 7 nucleotides line up with TRBD2. Germline V gene sequence: CDR1 SEHNR, CDR2 FQNEAQ (reference sequence). After removal of 6 bases from V and 4 bases from J, the junction contained 10 bases not matched to a gene. The CDR3 length is 15 residues. The CDR3 coding sequence is TGTGCCAGCAGGGGCCAAGCGGGATCGCCAGATACGCAGTATTTT. It translates to CASRGQAGSPDTQYF.

This clonotype was seen a few times. The rearrangement uses TRBV14 and TRBJ1-1; D gene unclear. This CDR3 comprises 15 residues. Trimming stripped 1 base from V and 3 bases from J, with 12 bases between. The germline V gene encodes CDR1 SGHDN and CDR2 FVKESK. This CDR3 is CASSQGLARDTEAFF. The CDR3 nucleotides read TGTGCCAGCAGCCAAGGGCTCGCAAGGGACACTGAAGCTTTCTTT. The full variable domain, its missing parts supplied by reference TRBV14 and TRBJ1-1, is EAGVTQFPSHSVIEKGQTVTLRCDPISGHDNLYWYRRVMGKEIKFLLHFVKESKQDESGMPNNRFLAERTGGTYSTLKVQPAELEDSGVYFCASSQGLARDTEAFFGQGTRLTVV.

This clonotype was seen more than once but under ten times. The V call is TRBV27, the J call TRBJ2-2; D gene unclear. CDR1 is MNHEY and CDR2 is SMNVEV in the germline V gene (reference sequence). V dropped 1 base and J dropped 4 bases, with 4 bases sitting between them. This CDR3 contains 13 residues. CDR3 residues: CASSLYLTGELFF. CDR3 DNA sequence: TGTGCCAGCAGTTTATATCTCACCGGGGAGCTGTTTTTT.

This clonotype was detected a few times. V usage is TRBV25-1 and J usage is TRBJ2-1, with no clear D. Germline-derived CDR1 and CDR2 are MGHDK and SYGVNS. V dropped 3 bases and J dropped 5 bases, with 17 bases sitting between them. This CDR3 spans 16 amino acids. CDR3 residues: CASSELSDPDNNEQFF. DNA for the CDR3: TGTGCCAGCAGTGAGTTGTCGGACCCAGATAACAATGAGCAGTTCTTC.

This sequence joins TRBV6-5 and TRBJ1-1, with 8 bases matching TRBD1. Germline CDR1 is MNHEY and CDR2 is SVGAGI. The CDR3 has 14 amino acids. The V segment lost 6 bases and the J segment 0 bases; nucleotides outside the gene matches: 3. The DNA for the CDR3 is TGTGCCAGCAGACAGGGGGGGATGAACACTGAAGCTTTCTTT. This translates into CASRQGGMNTEAFF.

This clonotype was observed a handful of times. The chain couples TRBV19 to TRBJ2-5; 9 bases fit TRBD2. Germline V gene lookup returns CDR1 LNHDA and CDR2 SQIVND (reference sequence). The V segment lost 1 base and the J segment 5 bases; nucleotides outside the gene matches: 5. The CDR3 is 15 residues long. In nucleotides, the CDR3 is TGTGCCAGTAGTATAGGCGGGAGGGCCCGGGAGACCCAGTACTTC. This sequence encodes CASSIGGRARETQYF. The whole variable domain, filled in from reference TRBV19 and TRBJ2-5, reads DGGITQSPKYLFRKEGQNVTLSCEQNLNHDAMYWYRQDPGQGLRLIYYSQIVNDFQKGDIAEGYSVSREKKESFPLTVTSAQKNPTAFYLCASSIGGRARETQYFGPGTRLLVL.

The V and J genes are TRBV18 and TRBJ1-5; D unclear. The CDR3 totals 16 residues. The germline V gene encodes CDR1 KGHSH and CDR2 LQKENI. V dropped 1 base and J dropped 0 bases, with 10 bases sitting between them. The CDR3 spells CASSPLPQSSNQPQHF. Here the CDR3 DNA reads TGTGCCAGCTCACCACTACCACAGTCTAGCAATCAGCCCCAGCATTTT.

This clonotype was observed once. The genes are TRBV10-3 and TRBJ2-1; 8 nucleotides line up with TRBD2. CDR1 and CDR2 from the germline V gene are ENHRY and SYGVKD. V shed 2 bases, J shed 2 bases, and the junction held 5 bases outside the gene matches. The CDR3 has 16 residues. CDR3 coding DNA: TGTGCCATCAGTGAGGGTACTAGCGGACCCTACAATGAGCAGTTCTTC. Translation: CAISEGTSGPYNEQFF.

This clonotype was observed a handful of times. The gene calls are TRBV7-9 and TRBJ2-7, with 11 bases matching TRBD2. J was trimmed by 4 bases and V by 9 bases; bases with no gene match: 5. Germline CDR1 and CDR2: SEHNR and FQNEAQ (reference sequence). The CDR3 loop spans 13 amino acids. CDR3 loop: CASSGRAGYEQYF. The CDR3 nucleotides read TGTGCCAGTAGCGGGAGGGCCGGGTACGAGCAGTACTTC. The complete variable domain, with remaining parts taken from reference TRBV7-9 and TRBJ2-7, reads DTGVSQNPRHKITKRGQNVTFRCDPISEHNRLYWYRQTLGQGPEFLTYFQNEAQLEKSRLLSDRFSAERPKGSFSTLEIQRTEQGDSAMYLCASSGRAGYEQYFGPGTRLTVT.

This clonotype was found a few times. The rearrangement uses TRBV6-5 and TRBJ2-1; D possibly corresponds to TRBD2 (5 bases). The germline V gene has CDR1 MNHEY and CDR2 SVGAGI. The V and J ends lost 2 bases and 0 bases respectively, with 11 bases between them. There are 16 residues in the CDR3. This CDR3 reads CASSYAQRFSYNEQFF. As DNA, the CDR3 is TGTGCCAGCAGTTACGCACAGCGGTTCTCCTACAATGAGCAGTTCTTC.

The chain recombines TRBV12-3 or TRBV12-4 with TRBJ1-1; D is possibly TRBD1 (5 bases). The CDR3 loop spans 15 amino acids. V was shortened by 2 bases and J by 4 bases, with 14 bases between the two germline ends. Written as DNA, the CDR3 is TGTGCCAGCAGTTTACAGGCGACAGTATCCACTGAAGCTTTCTTT. This translates into CASSLQATVSTEAFF.

This clonotype was recorded many times. V usage is TRBV5-1 and J usage is TRBJ2-3, with D unclear. From germline, CDR1 is SGHRS and CDR2 YFSETQ. The CDR3 is 14 amino acids. Trimming left V 4 bases short and J 3 bases short, with 12 bases between. CDR3 DNA: TGCGCCAGCAGCCCGATGAGTTGGACAGATACGCAGTATTTT. Translated: CASSPMSWTDTQYF.

The chain is built from TRBV30 and TRBJ1-1; D unclear. Per germline, CDR1 GTSNPN and CDR2 SVGIG (reference sequence). V was shortened by 2 bases and J by 4 bases, with 11 bases between the two germline ends. This CDR3 region has 13 residues. The CDR3 nucleotides are TGTGCCTGGAGTTTAAGGGTGCCCACTGAAGCTTTCTTT. It yields the protein CAWSLRVPTEAFF.

V and J are TRBV5-6 and TRBJ2-5, with D tentatively TRBD1 (5 bases). The CDR3 length is 15 residues. Trimming stripped 3 bases from V and 2 bases from J, with 14 bases between. In germline, CDR1 is SGHDT, CDR2 YYEEEE. CDR3 protein: CASSSVGQLQETQYF. The CDR3 coding sequence is TGTGCCAGCAGCTCCGTGGGGCAGCTACAAGAGACCCAGTACTTC.

This clonotype showed up just a few times. This sequence joins TRBV6-5 and TRBJ2-3; 10 bases line up with TRBD1. The junction had 7 bases not matched to a gene; V was cut back by 2 bases and J by 2 bases. CDR3 length: 17 amino acids. The germline V gene encodes CDR1 MNHEY and CDR2 SVGAGI. CDR3 coding DNA: TGTGCCAGCAGTTACGGACCGGGACAGGGGACCACAGATACGCAGTATTTT. It is translated as CASSYGPGQGTTDTQYF.

The chain uses TRBV6-5 and TRBJ2-6; the D gene is possibly TRBD2 (6 bases). Germline values: CDR1 MNHEY, CDR2 SVGAGI. This CDR3 comprises 15 residues. The germline V and J ends were trimmed by 5 bases and 4 bases, with 12 bases remaining between them. CDR3 DNA: TGTGCCAGCAGTGCCGACCGGGAGGGGGCCAACGTCCTGACTTTC. It codes for CASSADREGANVLTF.